The clone carrying this T cell receptor beta chain was observed a few times. V lost 5 bases to trimming and J lost 4 bases; unmatched junction nucleotides: 13. This CDR3 is 16 amino acids long. CDR1 and CDR2 (germline): SGHTA, FQGNSA. This sample was taken from a study of blood T cells in healthy people across ages. Primers used in a second PCR of about 6 to 11 cycles were a sample-barcoded 5' primer and a J-beta primer mix. Tags on each cDNA molecule came from a template-switch adaptor with 12 random nucleotides. One entry per CDR3 protein, called by TCRdb with MiXCR from the 5' RACE reads. The sample holds around 780,000 distinct CDR3 sequences; roughly 56% are singletons and the top ten take around 24%.

The specimen was blood. This chain connects TRBV7-2 to TRBJ2-5; 7 bases fit TRBD1. The sequence derives from a man aged 40-55 years in good health. The CDR3 DNA reads TGTGCCAGCAGCCCAAACATCGACAGGGAAGGAGAGACCCAGTACTTC. Translating gives CASSPNIDREGETQYF.